The 26 T cell receptor beta chains listed next were all sequenced from one sample in a study of cytomegalovirus exposure and HLA in healthy donors. Primers for the PCR totalled 60 Vbeta and 13 Jbeta. Only in-frame clones appear in the TCRdb table, and some are missing; sequencing was by immunoSEQ multiplex PCR. The sample has about 110,000 clones; less than 80% are singletons. Sequencing was done on a sample of PBMCs. Source of these receptors: a man between 25 and 39 years old in good health and CMV-seropositive.

The V call is TRBV2, the J call TRBJ2-7; 10 positions agree with TRBD1. The junction had 4 bases not matched to a gene; V was cut back by 2 bases and J by 3 bases. The CDR3 has 15 amino acids. Per the germline V gene, CDR1 is SNHLY and CDR2 is FYNNEI. CDR3 DNA sequence: TGTGCCAGCAGTGAATTCGGGACAGGGGTCTACGAGCAGTACTTC. The encoded protein is CASSEFGTGVYEQYF. The whole variable domain, filled in from reference TRBV2 and TRBJ2-7, reads EPEVTQTPSHQVTQMGQEVILRCVPISNHLYFYWYRQILGQKVEFLVSFYNNEISEKSEIFDDQFSVERPDGSNFTLKIRSTKLEDSAMYFCASSEFGTGVYEQYFGPGTRLTVT.

The chain links TRBV14 to TRBJ1-2; D is uncertain. Germline CDR1 reads SGHDN; CDR2 reads FVKESK. The CDR3 is 14 amino acids. V was shortened by 1 base and J by 0 bases, with 6 bases between the two germline ends. This CDR3 is CASSQATANYGYTF. The CDR3 DNA sequence: TGTGCCAGCAGCCAAGCTACAGCTAACTATGGCTACACCTTC.

The chain recombines TRBV19 with TRBJ1-5; 9 bases match TRBD1. V lost 10 bases and J lost 6; bases outside the gene matches: 10. CDR1 is LNHDA, CDR2 SQIVND, per germline (reference sequence). The CDR3 spans 14 residues. The CDR3 here is CATETGGTSQPQHF. The DNA of the CDR3 is TGTGCCACCGAGACAGGGGGGACGAGTCAGCCCCAGCATTTT. Combining the CDR3 with reference TRBV19 and TRBJ1-5 gives the whole variable domain DGGITQSPKYLFRKEGQNVTLSCEQNLNHDAMYWYRQDPGQGLRLIYYSQIVNDFQKGDIAEGYSVSREKKESFPLTVTSAQKNPTAFYLCATETGGTSQPQHFGDGTRLSIL.

The V and J genes are TRBV5-1 and TRBJ1-5; 7 bases match TRBD1. The CDR3 extends over 17 amino acids. CDR1 SGHRS and CDR2 YFSETQ come from the germline V gene. V trimming: 0 bases; J trimming: 0 bases; junction bases outside the gene matches: 6. The CDR3, as DNA: TGCGCCAGCAGCTTGGGGGTAGGGGGCCATAGCAATCAGCCCCAGCATTTT. It codes for CASSLGVGGHSNQPQHF. Filled out from reference TRBV5-1 and TRBJ1-5, the complete variable domain reads KAGVTQTPRYLIKTRGQQVTLSCSPISGHRSVSWYQQTPGQGLQFLFEYFSETQRNKGNFPGRFSGRQFSNSRSEMNVSTLELGDSALYLCASSLGVGGHSNQPQHFGDGTRLSIL.

CDR3 amino acids: CASNTGGRYEQYF. The CDR3, as DNA: TGTGCCAGCAACACAGGGGGCCGCTACGAGCAGTACTTC. The V call is TRBV28, the J call TRBJ2-7; 9 bases align to TRBD1. The CDR3 runs 13 residues. J gave up 3 bases and V 7 bases, and 4 bases lay outside the gene matches. Germline CDR1 and CDR2: MDHEN and SYDVKM.

This clone has a handful of counts. The V gene is TRBV27, the J gene TRBJ1-3, with TRBD1 matching over 10 bases. Looked up from germline, CDR1 is MNHEY and CDR2 is SMNVEV (reference sequence). V lost 5 bases to trimming and J lost 3 bases; unmatched junction nucleotides: 4. CDR3 size: 15 residues. CDR3 sequence (DNA): TGTGCCAGCAGTCCGGGGACAGGGGTTGGAAACACCATATATTTT. It yields the protein CASSPGTGVGNTIYF.

This clone appeared a few times. The chain combines TRBV9 with TRBJ1-1; D gene uncertain. Germline V gives CDR1 SGDLS, CDR2 YYNGEE. This CDR3 spans 14 amino acids. The V and J ends lost 1 base and 4 bases respectively, with 11 bases between them. This CDR3 reads CASSVILAATEAFF. CDR3 bases: TGTGCCAGCAGCGTAATCTTGGCGGCCACTGAAGCTTTCTTT.

In DNA form, the CDR3 reads TGTGCCAGCAGCTTTTGGACAGGGCAGAGCTCTGGAAACACCATATATTTT. Protein product: CASSFWTGQSSGNTIYF. V and J are TRBV5-5 and TRBJ1-3; 8 nucleotides agree with TRBD1. The CDR3 loop spans 17 amino acids. The trim removed 2 bases at V and 0 bases at J, leaving 7 bases unmatched. Germline CDR1 and CDR2: SGHKS and YYEKEE (reference sequence).

This chain links TRBV5-6 with TRBJ1-2; D not resolved. Germline CDR1 and CDR2: SGHDT and YYEEEE. The CDR3 totals 18 residues. Trimming pared 0 bases from V and 6 bases from J, leaving 24 bases between. The CDR3 bases are TGTGCCAGCAGCTTGGTTGCTTCGTCTCGGGGAGTCAACCATGGCTACACCTTC. This sequence encodes CASSLVASSRGVNHGYTF.

The chain links TRBV5-1 to TRBJ2-7; 10 nucleotides agree with TRBD2. Germline lookup yields CDR1 SGHRS and CDR2 YFSETQ. Trimming cost V 0 bases and J 6 bases; bases outside gene matches: 9. The CDR3 is made up of 16 amino acids. The CDR3 DNA is TGCGCCAGCAGCTTGGGTAGCGGGGGGCCGGTCCCCGAGCAGTACTTC. It translates to CASSLGSGGPVPEQYF.

The V and J genes are TRBV15 and TRBJ2-7, with D perhaps TRBD2 (6 bases). Trimming left V 5 bases short and J 4 bases short, with 15 bases between. This CDR3 has 14 amino acids. In germline, CDR1 is LNHNV, CDR2 YYDKDF (reference sequence). The CDR3: CATSSRLEAYEQYF. For the CDR3, the DNA is TGTGCCACCAGCTCACGACTAGAGGCTTACGAGCAGTACTTC.

This clone has only a few counts. The J gene is TRBJ1-1, the V gene TRBV7-9; 9 bases line up with TRBD1. The CDR3 covers 18 residues. Germline CDR1 SEHNR, CDR2 FQNEAQ (reference sequence). The junction had 16 bases not matched to a gene; V was cut back by 4 bases and J by 4 bases. In DNA, the CDR3 is TGTGCCAGCAGCTGGGGGGACAGGGAAATGCAAGGTGGCACTGAAGCTTTCTTT. Protein sequence: CASSWGDREMQGGTEAFF.

In regard to this clone: The junction and the germline gene differ at one end; a read error may be behind it. The chain employs TRBV7-7 and TRBJ2-1; D unresolved. Germline V gene data show CDR1 as SSHAT and CDR2 as FNYEAQ (reference sequence). This CDR3 has 13 residues. CDR3: CASSISGVTEQFF. For the CDR3, the DNA is TGTGCTAGCAGCATTTCAGGCGTAACTGAGCAGTTCTTC.

The chain uses TRBV2 and TRBJ1-2, with 7 bases identical to TRBD1. CDR1 SNHLY and CDR2 FYNNEI come from the germline V gene. The CDR3 is made up of 12 amino acids. V lost 4 bases to trimming and J lost 5 bases; unmatched junction nucleotides: 1. The CDR3 DNA is TGTGCCAGCAGTGGGGGACAGTATGGCTACACCTTC. This codes for CASSGGQYGYTF.

With regard to this clone: Other DNA sequences in the sample encode the same CDR3. The chain has TRBV18 and TRBJ2-7, with 9 bases fitting TRBD1. From germline, CDR1 is KGHSH and CDR2 LQKENI. J lost 4 bases, V lost 3 bases, and 4 bases had no gene match. The CDR3 loop spans 14 amino acids. The CDR3 DNA reads TGTGCCAGCTCACCCGGGACAGGGAGTTACGAGCAGTACTTC. The encoded protein is CASSPGTGSYEQYF.

CDR3 bases: TGCGCCAGCAGCCAACGTCATGAGGGGGTGGCGAACACTGAAGCTTTCTTT. Its protein is CASSQRHEGVANTEAFF. This chain joins TRBV4-1 and TRBJ1-1, with D maybe TRBD1 (6 bases). The V gene lost 2 bases and the J gene lost 1 base, with 17 bases spanning the gap. The CDR3 has 17 residues. Germline CDR1 and CDR2: MGHRA and YSYEKL.

The chain links TRBV25-1 to TRBJ2-6, with 9 bases aligning to TRBD1. The CDR3 is 17 amino acids. Losses at the gene ends were 6 bases for V and 0 bases for J; bases not matched to a gene: 6. Germline CDR1 MGHDK, CDR2 SYGVNS. This CDR3 reads CASSEDRGGSGANVLTF. DNA for the CDR3: TGTGCCAGCAGCGAGGACAGGGGAGGCTCTGGGGCCAACGTCCTGACTTTC.

This chain joins TRBV30 and TRBJ2-5, with 9 nucleotides matching TRBD2. Germline-derived CDR1 and CDR2 are GTSNPN and SVGIG (reference sequence). Trimming took 2 bases from V and 1 from J; bases not matched to a gene: 8. This CDR3 has 16 amino acids. The CDR3 region is CAWSPLLAGFQETQYF. DNA for the CDR3: TGTGCCTGGAGTCCCCTACTAGCGGGCTTCCAAGAGACCCAGTACTTC.

The gene calls are TRBV6-1 and TRBJ1-2; maybe TRBD1 (6 bases). From germline, CDR1 is MNHNS and CDR2 SASEGT. The CDR3 is made up of 14 amino acids. V was shortened by 1 base and J by 4 bases, with 10 bases between the two germline ends. The CDR3 is CASSEEGTTYGYTF. DNA for the CDR3: TGTGCCAGCAGTGAAGAAGGGACAACCTATGGCTACACCTTC.

The V gene is TRBV6-1, the J gene TRBJ1-5; 8 nucleotides align to TRBD1. The CDR3 is made up of 13 amino acids. Germline CDR1 is MNHNS and CDR2 is SASEGT. With V trimmed by 3 bases and J by 10 bases, 5 bases remained unmatched. In DNA, the CDR3 is TGTGCCAGCAGTGATGACAGGGGATTCCCCCAGCATTTT. It encodes CASSDDRGFPQHF.

This clone was seen only once. The J gene is TRBJ2-2, the V gene TRBV4-1; 12 bases are a match to TRBD2. The CDR3 totals 17 residues. CDR1 and CDR2 (germline): MGHRA, YSYEKL. The V segment lost 1 base and the J segment 6 bases; nucleotides outside the gene matches: 6. The CDR3: CASSQVERLAGAGELFF. In nucleotides, the CDR3 is TGCGCCAGCAGCCAAGTGGAGAGACTAGCGGGGGCCGGGGAGCTGTTTTTT.

This clone has ten or more counts. This chain joins TRBV11-2 and TRBJ1-2, with D perhaps matching TRBD1 (5 bases). Germline CDR1 reads SGHAT; CDR2 reads FQNNGV. V lost 8 bases and J lost 3, with 10 bases in between. The CDR3 is 12 amino acids. The CDR3 bases are TGTGCCAGCGGGGGGGACCACTATGGCTACACCTTC. Its translation: CASGGDHYGYTF.

CDR3: CARGQPNTGELFF. DNA of the CDR3: TGTGCCCGGGGACAGCCGAACACCGGGGAGCTGTTTTTT. V usage is TRBV30 and J usage is TRBJ2-2, with 7 bases matching TRBD1. Per germline, CDR1 GTSNPN and CDR2 SVGIG (reference sequence). V lost 8 bases and J lost 0; bases outside the gene matches: 3. This CDR3 comprises 13 residues.

The CDR3 nucleotides are TGTGCCAGCTCACGGACAGCCGATGGAAACACCATATATTTT. This gives the protein CASSRTADGNTIYF. The chain has TRBV18 and TRBJ1-3; D possibly corresponds to TRBD1 (6 bases). Germline assignment: CDR1 KGHSH and CDR2 LQKENI. The V and J ends lost 4 bases and 3 bases respectively, with 10 bases between them. The CDR3 runs 14 residues.

CDR3 DNA sequence: TGTGCCAGCAGCTTCTTGACAGGGGGAGGCACTGAAGCTTTCTTT. Translated: CASSFLTGGGTEAFF. V usage is TRBV11-1 and J usage is TRBJ1-1, with 9 bases aligning to TRBD1. The CDR3 has 15 amino acids. Trimming took 3 bases from V and 4 from J; bases not matched to a gene: 6. Germline V gene data show CDR1 as SGHAT and CDR2 as FQDESV (reference sequence).

Concerning this clone itself: A junction end diverges from the germline sequence, so it may reflect a read error. The chain is built from TRBV7-7 and TRBJ1-5; D is unresolved. The CDR3 runs to 15 residues. Germline CDR1 and CDR2: SSHAT and FNYEAQ (reference sequence). CDR3 loop: CASSLALPISQPQHF. The CDR3 nucleotides read TGTGCTAGCAGCTTAGCCCTACCTATCTCTCAGCCCCAGCATTTT.